The 18 T cell receptor beta chains listed next were all sequenced from one sample in a study of CD8 T cells in ankylosing spondylitis. TCRdb re-derived calls from the 5' RACE reads in MiXCR, one entry per CDR3 protein. The sample has 120,000 or so distinct CDR3 sequences, about an eighth seen once; the top ten hold just under 3%. Sequencing was carried out using blood, either unsorted or a sorted T cell fraction (not recorded which). All receptors come from a female donor with ankylosing spondylitis or in good health (not recorded which).

This clonotype was recorded many times. The chain couples TRBV12-3 or TRBV12-4 to TRBJ2-5; D gene uncertain. The germline V and J ends were trimmed by 3 bases and 5 bases, with 7 bases remaining between them. The CDR3 totals 12 residues. The CDR3 DNA reads TGTGCCAGCAGTTTTACCAGGGAGACCCAGTACTTC. Its protein product is CASSFTRETQYF.

This clonotype was counted at least ten times. V usage is TRBV12-3 or TRBV12-4 and J usage is TRBJ2-6; D unresolved. Trimming left V 2 bases short and J 1 base short, with 21 bases between. The CDR3 is 20 amino acids. The CDR3 sequence is CASSLNFWARGLSGANVLTF. The CDR3 DNA reads TGTGCCAGCAGTTTAAATTTTTGGGCCAGAGGTCTTTCTGGGGCCAACGTCCTGACTTTC.

This clonotype was seen only a few times. The V call is TRBV4-1, the J call TRBJ2-5, with 9 bases that match TRBD2. Trimming at V came to 4 bases and at J to 2 bases, leaving 5 bases not matched to a gene. Per germline, CDR1 MGHRA and CDR2 YSYEKL. The CDR3 covers 15 residues. The chain's CDR3 is CASSLLAGRQETQYF. CDR3 in DNA: TGCGCCAGCAGCCTCCTAGCGGGACGACAAGAGACCCAGTACTTC.

The chain is built from TRBV20-1 and TRBJ2-5; 9 bases line up with TRBD2. The V and J ends lost 3 bases and 1 base, in that order; junction bases with no gene match: 6. Looked up from germline, CDR1 is DFQATT and CDR2 is SNEGSKA (reference sequence). This CDR3 spans 15 amino acids. CDR3 sequence: CSARGSGRPQETQYF. The DNA of the CDR3 is TGCAGTGCTAGGGGAAGCGGGAGGCCCCAAGAGACCCAGTACTTC.

CDR3 protein: CASRDRGLVSYEQYF. The CDR3 DNA reads as TGTGCCAGCAGGGACAGGGGGCTGGTGAGTTACGAGCAGTACTTC. The chain has TRBV2 and TRBJ2-7, with TRBD1 identical over 11 bases. The germline V gene has CDR1 SNHLY and CDR2 FYNNEI. The CDR3 is 15 residues long. V was pared by 6 bases and J by 4 bases, with 8 bases of the junction left unmatched.

This clonotype was seen a few times. V usage is TRBV12-3 or TRBV12-4 and J usage is TRBJ1-1; 9 positions match TRBD1. After removal of 6 bases from V and 7 bases from J, the junction contained 21 bases not matched to a gene. The CDR3 is made up of 18 amino acids. Here the CDR3 reads CASSRDRGDRVKFGEAFF. CDR3 nucleotides: TGTGCCAGCAGCCGTGATCGCGGGGACAGGGTTAAATTTGGTGAAGCTTTCTTT.

This clonotype occurred a few times. The chain combines TRBV23-1 with TRBJ2-4; 7 bases are shared with TRBD1. TRBV23-1 is flagged as an ORF with uncertain function. Trimming took 2 bases from V and 0 from J; bases not matched to a gene: 7. The CDR3 loop spans 17 amino acids. The CDR3 sequence is CASSQGDSEIAKNIQYF. As DNA, the CDR3 is TGCGCCAGCAGTCAAGGGGACAGCGAAATAGCCAAAAACATTCAGTACTTC.

Many counts were recorded for this clonotype. The chain employs TRBV12-3 or TRBV12-4 and TRBJ2-7, with a tentative D call TRBD2 (5 bases). The CDR3 contains 13 residues. Trimming cost V 2 bases and J 5 bases, with 10 bases left between them. The CDR3: CASSLSGWHEQYF. DNA for the CDR3: TGTGCCAGCAGTTTATCGGGATGGCACGAGCAGTACTTC.

This clonotype was counted at least ten times. The rearrangement links TRBV20-1 to TRBJ1-6, with TRBD1 matching 7 bases. The CDR3 has 15 residues. V lost 7 bases and J lost 6; bases outside the gene matches: 12. From germline, CDR1 is DFQATT and CDR2 SNEGSKA (reference sequence). The CDR3 region has the DNA TGCAGTGTTTTGAAACCGGGACAGATTAATTCACCCCTCCACTTT. Its protein is CSVLKPGQINSPLHF.

J is TRBJ2-5 and V is TRBV29-1, with D perhaps matching TRBD1 or TRBD2 (5 bases each). Germline assignment: CDR1 SQVTM and CDR2 ANQGSEA. CDR3 length: 12 residues. V was trimmed by 3 bases and J by 5 bases, leaving 10 bases between them. This CDR3 reads CSVESGTETQYF. CDR3 nucleotides: TGCAGCGTTGAGTCCGGGACGGAGACCCAGTACTTC.

This clonotype was observed at least ten times. The rearrangement uses TRBV27 and TRBJ2-7; D gene unclear. V lost 2 bases and J 5 bases, leaving 7 bases between the germline ends. The length of the CDR3 is 12 residues. CDR1 and CDR2 (germline): MNHEY, SMNVEV (reference sequence). CDR3 sequence (DNA): TGTGCCAGCAGTTTAGGTGGCAACGAGCAGTACTTC. As protein: CASSLGGNEQYF.

Only a few counts were recorded for this clonotype. The V call is TRBV2, the J call TRBJ2-3; no clear D. Trimming pared 2 bases from V and 1 base from J, leaving 13 bases between. Per germline, CDR1 SNHLY and CDR2 FYNNEI. This CDR3 region has 16 residues. The CDR3 DNA sequence: TGTGCCAGCAGTGAACCGGTAGGCCTCCGCACAGATACGCAGTATTTT. Translation gives CASSEPVGLRTDTQYF.

The genes are TRBV7-6 and TRBJ2-7; D remains unclear. Per the germline V gene, CDR1 is SGHVS and CDR2 is FNYEAQ. The CDR3 totals 12 residues. Trimming removed 6 bases from V and 6 bases from J, with 12 bases in between. The CDR3 reads CASRYCWAEQYF. The CDR3 DNA is TGTGCCAGCAGGTATTGCTGGGCCGAGCAGTACTTC.

This clonotype was picked up a small number of times. J is TRBJ2-1 and V is TRBV11-2; 10 positions match TRBD2. This CDR3 is built from 15 residues. Germline V gene sequence: CDR1 SGHAT, CDR2 FQNNGV. The V segment lost 6 bases and the J segment 8 bases; nucleotides outside the gene matches: 10. The CDR3 DNA sequence: TGTGCCAGCAGACATCCGGGACTAGCGAGCGATGAGCAGTTCTTC. Amino acids: CASRHPGLASDEQFF.

The CDR3 DNA reads TGTGCCAGCAGTCCTACCTCGCTCAATCAGCCCCAGCATTTT. This gives the protein CASSPTSLNQPQHF. The V and J genes are TRBV12-3 or TRBV12-4 and TRBJ1-5; D gene unclear. V was trimmed by 5 bases and J by 3 bases, leaving 11 bases between them. The CDR3 is 14 residues long.

V gene TRBV12-3 or TRBV12-4 combines with J gene TRBJ2-5, with 8 bases matching TRBD2. This CDR3 spans 14 amino acids. J lost 2 bases, V lost 6 bases, and 5 bases had no gene match. This chain's CDR3 is CASRKTSGQETQYF. CDR3 DNA: TGTGCCAGCAGGAAAACTAGCGGACAAGAGACCCAGTACTTC.

This clonotype was detected a few times. The gene calls are TRBV25-1 and TRBJ2-7; tentative D call: TRBD1 (5 bases). V dropped 3 bases and J dropped 5 bases, with 8 bases sitting between them. The germline V gene has CDR1 MGHDK and CDR2 SYGVNS. The CDR3 is 12 amino acids. The CDR3 here is CASSDRVHEQYF. CDR3 coding DNA: TGTGCCAGCAGTGACAGGGTTCACGAGCAGTACTTC.

This clonotype was picked up many times. The rearrangement joins TRBV6-5 to TRBJ2-6, with D unresolved. Germline V CDR1 and CDR2: MNHEY, SVGAGI. The CDR3 length is 15 residues. The V and J ends lost 4 bases and 2 bases respectively, with 9 bases between them. The CDR3 protein is CASSLDIAGANVLTF. The CDR3 DNA reads as TGTGCCAGCAGTTTAGACATTGCTGGGGCCAACGTCCTGACTTTC.